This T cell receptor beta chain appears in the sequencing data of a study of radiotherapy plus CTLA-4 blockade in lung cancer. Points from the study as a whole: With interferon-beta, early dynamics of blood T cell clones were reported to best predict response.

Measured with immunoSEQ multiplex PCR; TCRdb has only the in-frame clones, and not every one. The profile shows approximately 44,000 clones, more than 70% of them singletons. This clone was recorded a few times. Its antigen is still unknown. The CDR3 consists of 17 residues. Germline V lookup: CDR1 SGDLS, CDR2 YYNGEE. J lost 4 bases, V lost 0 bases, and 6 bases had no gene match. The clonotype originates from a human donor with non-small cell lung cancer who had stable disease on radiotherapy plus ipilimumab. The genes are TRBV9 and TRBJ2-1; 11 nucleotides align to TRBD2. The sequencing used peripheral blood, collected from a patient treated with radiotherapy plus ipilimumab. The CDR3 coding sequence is TGTGCCAGCAGCGTAGCGCTAGCGGGGGGACCTTACAATGAGCAGTTCTTC. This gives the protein CASSVALAGGPYNEQFF.